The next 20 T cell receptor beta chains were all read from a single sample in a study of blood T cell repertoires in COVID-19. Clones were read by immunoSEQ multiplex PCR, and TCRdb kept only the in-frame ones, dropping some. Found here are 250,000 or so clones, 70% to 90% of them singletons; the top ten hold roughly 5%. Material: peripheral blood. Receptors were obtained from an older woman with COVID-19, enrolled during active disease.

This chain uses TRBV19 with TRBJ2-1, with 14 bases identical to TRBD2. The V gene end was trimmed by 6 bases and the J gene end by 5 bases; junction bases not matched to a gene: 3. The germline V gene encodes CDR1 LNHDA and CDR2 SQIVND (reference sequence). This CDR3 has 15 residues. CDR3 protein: CASRPGLAGDNEQFF. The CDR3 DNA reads TGTGCCAGTAGACCGGGACTAGCGGGAGACAATGAGCAGTTCTTC.

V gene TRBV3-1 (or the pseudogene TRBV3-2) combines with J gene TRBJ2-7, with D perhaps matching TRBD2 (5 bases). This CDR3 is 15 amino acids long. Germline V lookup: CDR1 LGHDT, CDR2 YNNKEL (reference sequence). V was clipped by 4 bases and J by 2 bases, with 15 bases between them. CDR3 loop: CASSLTADLTYEQYF. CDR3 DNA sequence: TGTGCCAGCAGCCTAACAGCGGATCTTACCTACGAGCAGTACTTC.

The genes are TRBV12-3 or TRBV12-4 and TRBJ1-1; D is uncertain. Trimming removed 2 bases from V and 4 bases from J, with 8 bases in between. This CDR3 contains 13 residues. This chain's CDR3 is CASSLREGTEAFF. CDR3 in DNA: TGTGCCAGCAGTTTACGAGAGGGCACTGAAGCTTTCTTT.

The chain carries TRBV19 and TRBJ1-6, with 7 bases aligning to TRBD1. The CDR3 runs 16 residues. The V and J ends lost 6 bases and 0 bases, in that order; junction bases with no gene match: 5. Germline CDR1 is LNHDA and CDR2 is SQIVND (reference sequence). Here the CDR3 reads CASRVTGSSYNSPLHF. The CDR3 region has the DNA TGTGCCAGTAGGGTGACAGGGAGCTCCTATAATTCACCCCTCCACTTT. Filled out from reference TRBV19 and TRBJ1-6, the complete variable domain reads DGGITQSPKYLFRKEGQNVTLSCEQNLNHDAMYWYRQDPGQGLRLIYYSQIVNDFQKGDIAEGYSVSREKKESFPLTVTSAQKNPTAFYLCASRVTGSSYNSPLHFGNGTRLTVT.

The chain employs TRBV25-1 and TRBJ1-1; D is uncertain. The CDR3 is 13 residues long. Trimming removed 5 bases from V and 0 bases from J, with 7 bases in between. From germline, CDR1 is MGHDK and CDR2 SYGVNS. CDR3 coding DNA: TGTGCCAGCAGTCAGGCCTTGAACACTGAAGCTTTCTTT. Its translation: CASSQALNTEAFF.

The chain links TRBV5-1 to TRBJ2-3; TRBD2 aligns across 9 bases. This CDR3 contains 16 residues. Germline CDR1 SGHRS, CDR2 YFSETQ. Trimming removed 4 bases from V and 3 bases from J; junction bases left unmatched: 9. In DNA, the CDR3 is TGCGCCAGCAGCCCGACTAGCGGCCTTACGACAGATACGCAGTATTTT. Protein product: CASSPTSGLTTDTQYF.

DNA of the CDR3: TGTGCCAGCAGCTTCCTTCCGGGACTAGCTACAGAGACCCAGTACTTC. Translating gives CASSFLPGLATETQYF. The chain recombines TRBV11-1 with TRBJ2-5, with TRBD2 matching 9 bases. Germline values: CDR1 SGHAT, CDR2 FQDESV (reference sequence). There are 16 residues in the CDR3. Trimming at V came to 3 bases and at J to 4 bases, leaving 9 bases not matched to a gene.

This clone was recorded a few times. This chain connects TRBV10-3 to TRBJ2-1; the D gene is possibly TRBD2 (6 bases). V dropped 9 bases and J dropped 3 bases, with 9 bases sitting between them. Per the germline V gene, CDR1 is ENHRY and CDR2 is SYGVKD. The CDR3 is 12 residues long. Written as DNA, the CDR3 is TGTGCCATTGTGACTAGCTACAATGAGCAGTTCTTC. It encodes CAIVTSYNEQFF.

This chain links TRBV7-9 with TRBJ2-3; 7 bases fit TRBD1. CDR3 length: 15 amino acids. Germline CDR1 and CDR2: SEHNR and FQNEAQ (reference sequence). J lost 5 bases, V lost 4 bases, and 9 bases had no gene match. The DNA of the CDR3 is TGTGCCAGCAGCTCCCCCACAGGGGCGGGAGATACGCAGTATTTT. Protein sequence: CASSSPTGAGDTQYF.

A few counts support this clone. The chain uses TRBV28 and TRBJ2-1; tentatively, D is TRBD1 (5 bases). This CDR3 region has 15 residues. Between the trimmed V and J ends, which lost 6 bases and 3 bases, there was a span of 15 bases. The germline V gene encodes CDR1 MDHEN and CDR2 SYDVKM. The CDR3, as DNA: TGTGCCAGCAGCTACACAGGAAGTATCTACAATGAGCAGTTCTTC. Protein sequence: CASSYTGSIYNEQFF.

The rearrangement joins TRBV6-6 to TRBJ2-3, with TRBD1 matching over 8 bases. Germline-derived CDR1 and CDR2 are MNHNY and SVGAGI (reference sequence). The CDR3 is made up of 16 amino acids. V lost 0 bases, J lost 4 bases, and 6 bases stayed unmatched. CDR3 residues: CASSYSGQGAADTQYF. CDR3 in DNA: TGTGCCAGCAGTTACTCGGGGCAGGGGGCCGCAGATACGCAGTATTTT.

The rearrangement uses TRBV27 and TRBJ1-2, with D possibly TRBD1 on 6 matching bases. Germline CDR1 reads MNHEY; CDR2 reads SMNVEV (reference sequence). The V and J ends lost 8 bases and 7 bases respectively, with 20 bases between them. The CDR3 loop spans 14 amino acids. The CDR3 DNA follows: TGTGCCAGCTCGCACGGACAGAATGGCTTTGGCTACACCTTC. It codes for CASSHGQNGFGYTF.

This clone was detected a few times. The CDR3 protein is CASYRTANTGELFF. The CDR3, as DNA: TGTGCCAGTTATCGGACAGCGAACACCGGGGAGCTGTTTTTT. The genes are TRBV6-6 and TRBJ2-2; TRBD1 is a possible D gene (6 bases). Germline V gene lookup returns CDR1 MNHNY and CDR2 SVGAGI (reference sequence). Deletions cut 9 bases from V and 0 bases from J, with 11 bases between. The CDR3 extends over 14 amino acids.

The CDR3 sequence: CASRRGGVGQGYEQYF. The CDR3 nucleotides read TGTGCCAGCAGGCGCGGAGGTGTGGGACAGGGCTACGAGCAGTACTTC. J is TRBJ2-7 and V is TRBV6-6; 9 bases fit TRBD1. CDR1 is MNHNY and CDR2 is SVGAGI in the germline V gene (reference sequence). This CDR3 is 16 amino acids long. J lost 3 bases, V lost 6 bases, and 12 bases had no gene match.

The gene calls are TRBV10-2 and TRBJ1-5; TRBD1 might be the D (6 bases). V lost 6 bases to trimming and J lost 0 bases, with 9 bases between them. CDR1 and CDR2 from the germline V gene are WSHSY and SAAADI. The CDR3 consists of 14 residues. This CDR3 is CASRDSGSNQPQHF. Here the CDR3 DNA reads TGCGCCAGCAGGGACAGTGGTAGCAATCAGCCCCAGCATTTT.

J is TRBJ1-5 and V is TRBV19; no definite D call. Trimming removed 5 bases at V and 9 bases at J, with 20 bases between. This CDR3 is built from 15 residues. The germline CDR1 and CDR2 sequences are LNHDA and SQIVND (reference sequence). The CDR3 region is CASSYRGQTGWPQHF. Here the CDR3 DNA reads TGTGCCAGTAGTTACCGGGGTCAGACCGGCTGGCCCCAGCATTTT.

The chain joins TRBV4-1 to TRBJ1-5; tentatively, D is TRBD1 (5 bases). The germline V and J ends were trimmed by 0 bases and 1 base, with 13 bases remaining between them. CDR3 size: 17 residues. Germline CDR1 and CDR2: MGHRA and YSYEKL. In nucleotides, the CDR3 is TGCGCCAGCAGCCAAGATCTAGGGGCCGGGAGCAATCAGCCCCAGCATTTT. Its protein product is CASSQDLGAGSNQPQHF.

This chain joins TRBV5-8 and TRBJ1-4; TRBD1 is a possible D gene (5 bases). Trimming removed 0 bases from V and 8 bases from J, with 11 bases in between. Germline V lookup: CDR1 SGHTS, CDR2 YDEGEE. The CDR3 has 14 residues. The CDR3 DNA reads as TGTGCCAGCAGCTTGGGGCAGGGTGGAGAAAAACTGTTTTTT. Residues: CASSLGQGGEKLFF. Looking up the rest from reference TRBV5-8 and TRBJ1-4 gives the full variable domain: EAGVTQSPTHLIKTRGQQATLRCSPISGHTSVYWYQQALGLGLQFLLWYDEGEERNRGNFPPRFSGRQFPNYSSELNVNALELEDSALYLCASSLGQGGEKLFFGSGTQLSVL.

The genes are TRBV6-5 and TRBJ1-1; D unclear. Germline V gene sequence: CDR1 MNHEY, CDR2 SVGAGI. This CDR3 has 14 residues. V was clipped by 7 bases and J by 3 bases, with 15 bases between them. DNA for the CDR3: TGTGCCAGCACACGGGTGGGGAGGGACACTGAAGCTTTCTTT. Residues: CASTRVGRDTEAFF.

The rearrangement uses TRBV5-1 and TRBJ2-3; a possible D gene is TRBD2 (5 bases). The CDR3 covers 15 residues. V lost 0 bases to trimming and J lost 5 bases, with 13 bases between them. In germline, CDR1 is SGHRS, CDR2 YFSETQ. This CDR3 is CASSLDRPRGDTQYF. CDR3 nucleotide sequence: TGCGCCAGCAGCTTGGACCGCCCTCGGGGAGATACGCAGTATTTT.